This TCR beta chain was recorded in a study of cytomegalovirus exposure and HLA in healthy donors. The PCR ran on 60 Vbeta and 13 Jbeta primers. The repertoire was sequenced with immunoSEQ multiplex PCR; TCRdb's copy has only in-frame clones and lacks some. The sample contains around 170,000 clones, over 60% of which appear only once. This CDR3 contains 14 residues. V lost 0 bases, J lost 11 bases, and 11 bases lay in between. The V gene's germline CDR1 is MNHEY and CDR2 SMNVEV (reference sequence). The receptor was derived from a man in his late teens or twenties in good health and CMV-seronegative. The J gene is TRBJ1-6, the V gene TRBV27, with TRBD1 as a possible D gene (5 bases). The sequenced sample was PBMCs. Written as DNA, the CDR3 is TGTGCCAGCAGTTTATCTCGGGGGGAGACACCCCTCCACTTT. Translated: CASSLSRGETPLHF.